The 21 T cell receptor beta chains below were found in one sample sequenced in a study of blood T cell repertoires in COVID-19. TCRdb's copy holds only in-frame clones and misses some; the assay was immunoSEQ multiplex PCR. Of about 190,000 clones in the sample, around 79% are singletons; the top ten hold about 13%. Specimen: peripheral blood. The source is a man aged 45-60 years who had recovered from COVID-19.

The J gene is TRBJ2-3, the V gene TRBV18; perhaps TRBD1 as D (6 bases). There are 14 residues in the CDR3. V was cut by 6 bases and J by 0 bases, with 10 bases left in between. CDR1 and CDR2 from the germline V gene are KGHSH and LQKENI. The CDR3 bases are TGTGCCAGCTCGCGACAGGCTAGCACAGATACGCAGTATTTT. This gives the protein CASSRQASTDTQYF.

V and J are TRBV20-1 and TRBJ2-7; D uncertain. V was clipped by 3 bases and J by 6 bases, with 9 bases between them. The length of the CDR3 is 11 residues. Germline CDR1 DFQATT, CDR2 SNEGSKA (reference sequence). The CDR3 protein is CSARSAGEQYF. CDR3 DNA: TGCAGTGCTAGGTCGGCAGGCGAGCAGTACTTC.

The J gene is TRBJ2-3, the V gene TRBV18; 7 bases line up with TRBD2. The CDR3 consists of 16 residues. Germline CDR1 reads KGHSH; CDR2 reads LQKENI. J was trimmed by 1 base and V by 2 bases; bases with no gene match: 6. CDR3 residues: CASSPNQRGRTDTQYF. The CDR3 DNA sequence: TGTGCCAGCTCACCAAATCAGCGGGGCCGCACAGATACGCAGTATTTT.

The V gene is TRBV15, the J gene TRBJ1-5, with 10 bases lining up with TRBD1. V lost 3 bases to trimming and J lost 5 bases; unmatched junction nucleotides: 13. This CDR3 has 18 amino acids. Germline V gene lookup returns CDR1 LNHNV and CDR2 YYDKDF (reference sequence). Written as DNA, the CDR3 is TGTGCCACCAGCAGGGCAGGACAGGGGGTCTCTCGAGATCAGCCCCAGCATTTT. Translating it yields CATSRAGQGVSRDQPQHF.

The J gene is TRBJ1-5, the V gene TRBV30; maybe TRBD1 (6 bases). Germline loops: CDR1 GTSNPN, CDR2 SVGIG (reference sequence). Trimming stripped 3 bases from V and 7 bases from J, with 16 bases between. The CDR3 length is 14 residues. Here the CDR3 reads CAWSVRGHSQPQHF. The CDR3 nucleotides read TGTGCCTGGAGCGTCAGGGGACACAGCCAGCCCCAGCATTTT.

The CDR3 spells CASSRTSSGRFFGTQYF. The CDR3 coding sequence is TGTGCCAGCAGCCGTACCTCTAGCGGGAGGTTTTTTGGGACCCAGTACTTC. This chain links TRBV27 with TRBJ2-5; 11 bases map to TRBD2. This CDR3 region has 17 residues. The trim removed 6 bases at V and 7 bases at J, leaving 16 bases unmatched. Germline loops: CDR1 MNHEY, CDR2 SMNVEV (reference sequence).

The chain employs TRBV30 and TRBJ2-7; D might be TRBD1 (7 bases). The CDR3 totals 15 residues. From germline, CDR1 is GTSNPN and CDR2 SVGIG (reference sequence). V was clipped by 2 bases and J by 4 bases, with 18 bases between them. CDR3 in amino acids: CAWSRRGRGKYEQYF. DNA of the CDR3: TGTGCCTGGAGTAGGAGGGGCAGGGGGAAATACGAGCAGTACTTC. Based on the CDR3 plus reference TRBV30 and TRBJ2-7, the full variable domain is SQTIHQWPATLVQPVGSPLSLECTVEGTSNPNLYWYRQAAGRGLQLLFYSVGIGQISSEVPQNLSASRPQDRQFILSSKKLLLSDSGFYLCAWSRRGRGKYEQYFGPGTRLTVT.

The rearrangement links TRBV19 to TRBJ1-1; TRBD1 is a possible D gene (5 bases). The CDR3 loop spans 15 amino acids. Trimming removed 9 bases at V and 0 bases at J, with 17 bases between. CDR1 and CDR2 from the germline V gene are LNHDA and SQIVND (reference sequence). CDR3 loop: CASLPGAGLNTEAFF. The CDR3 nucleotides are TGTGCCAGCCTGCCTGGGGCGGGACTGAACACTGAAGCTTTCTTT.

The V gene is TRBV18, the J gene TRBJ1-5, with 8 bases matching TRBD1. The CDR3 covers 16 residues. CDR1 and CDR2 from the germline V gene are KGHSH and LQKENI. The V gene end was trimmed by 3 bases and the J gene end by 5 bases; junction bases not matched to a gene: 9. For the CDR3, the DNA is TGTGCCAGCTCACCCGGACAGGGATGGGTTCATCAGCCCCAGCATTTT. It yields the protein CASSPGQGWVHQPQHF.

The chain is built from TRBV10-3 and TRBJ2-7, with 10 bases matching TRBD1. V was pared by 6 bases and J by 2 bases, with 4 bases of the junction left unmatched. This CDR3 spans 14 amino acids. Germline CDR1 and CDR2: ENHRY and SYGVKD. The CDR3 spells CAIRHGTGAYEQYF. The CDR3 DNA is TGTGCCATCAGGCACGGGACAGGGGCCTACGAGCAGTACTTC.

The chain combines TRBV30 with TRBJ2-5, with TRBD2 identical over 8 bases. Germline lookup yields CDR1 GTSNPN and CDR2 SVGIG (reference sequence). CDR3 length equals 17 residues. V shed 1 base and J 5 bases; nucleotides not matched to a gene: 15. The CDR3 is CAWSDPKRAGVSETQYF. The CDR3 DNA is TGTGCCTGGAGTGACCCGAAGCGAGCGGGAGTATCTGAGACCCAGTACTTC.

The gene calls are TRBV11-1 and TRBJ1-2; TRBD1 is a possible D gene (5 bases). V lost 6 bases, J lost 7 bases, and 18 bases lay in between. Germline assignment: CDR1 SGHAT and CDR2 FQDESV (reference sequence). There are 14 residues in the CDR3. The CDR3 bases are TGTGCCAGCAGTCGTAACGCCGGACATGCTGGCTACACCTTC. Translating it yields CASSRNAGHAGYTF. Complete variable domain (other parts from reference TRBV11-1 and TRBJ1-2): EAEVAQSPRYKITEKSQAVAFWCDPISGHATLYWYRQILGQGPELLVQFQDESVVDDSQLPKDRFSAERLKGVDSTLKIQPAELGDSAMYLCASSRNAGHAGYTFGSGTRLTVV.

Here the CDR3 DNA reads TGTGCCAGCTCACCGACCCAGACAGTATCTAACTATGGCTACACCTTC. Protein sequence: CASSPTQTVSNYGYTF. This rearrangement joins TRBV18 to TRBJ1-2; D perhaps matches TRBD1 (5 bases). Per germline, CDR1 KGHSH and CDR2 LQKENI. The V end lost 3 bases, the J end lost 0 bases, and 14 bases lay between the germline ends. The length of the CDR3 is 16 residues.

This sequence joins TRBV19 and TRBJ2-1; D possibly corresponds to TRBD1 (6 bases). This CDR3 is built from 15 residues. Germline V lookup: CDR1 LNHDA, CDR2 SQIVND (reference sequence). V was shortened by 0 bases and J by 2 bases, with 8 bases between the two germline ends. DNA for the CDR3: TGTGCCAGTAGTATAGAAGGACAGCCCTACAATGAGCAGTTCTTC. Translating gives CASSIEGQPYNEQFF.

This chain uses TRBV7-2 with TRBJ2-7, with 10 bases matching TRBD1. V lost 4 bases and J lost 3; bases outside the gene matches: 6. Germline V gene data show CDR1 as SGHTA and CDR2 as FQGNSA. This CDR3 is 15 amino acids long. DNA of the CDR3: TGTGCCAGCAGCTCTATGGGACAGGGGAACTACGAGCAGTACTTC. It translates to CASSSMGQGNYEQYF.

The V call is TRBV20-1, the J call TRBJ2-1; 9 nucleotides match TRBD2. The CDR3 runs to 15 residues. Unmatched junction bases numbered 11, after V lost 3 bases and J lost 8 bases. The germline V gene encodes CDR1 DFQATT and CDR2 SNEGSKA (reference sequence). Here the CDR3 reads CSASRVSGSYDEQFF. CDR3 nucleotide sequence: TGCAGTGCTAGTCGTGTTAGCGGGAGTTATGATGAGCAGTTCTTC.

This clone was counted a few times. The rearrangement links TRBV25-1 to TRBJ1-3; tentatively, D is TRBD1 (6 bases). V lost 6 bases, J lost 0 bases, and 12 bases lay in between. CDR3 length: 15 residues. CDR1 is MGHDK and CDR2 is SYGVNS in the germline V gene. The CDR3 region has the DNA TGTGCCAGCAGGAAAGCAGGGGACTCTGGAAACACCATATATTTT. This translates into CASRKAGDSGNTIYF.

The CDR3 loop is CASSQQGVLTGELFF. The CDR3 DNA reads as TGTGCCAGCAGTCAACAGGGGGTCCTCACCGGGGAGCTGTTTTTT. V is TRBV6-5 and J is TRBJ2-2; TRBD1 aligns across 8 bases. Looked up from germline, CDR1 is MNHEY and CDR2 is SVGAGI. Losses at the gene ends were 5 bases for V and 4 bases for J; bases not matched to a gene: 6. The CDR3 consists of 15 residues.

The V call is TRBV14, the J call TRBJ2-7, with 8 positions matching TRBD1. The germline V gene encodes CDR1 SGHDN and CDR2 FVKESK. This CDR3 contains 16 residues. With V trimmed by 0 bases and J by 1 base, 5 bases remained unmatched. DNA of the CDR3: TGTGCCAGCAGCCAAGAACCAGGGGGCTTATCCTACGAGCAGTACTTC. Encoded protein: CASSQEPGGLSYEQYF.

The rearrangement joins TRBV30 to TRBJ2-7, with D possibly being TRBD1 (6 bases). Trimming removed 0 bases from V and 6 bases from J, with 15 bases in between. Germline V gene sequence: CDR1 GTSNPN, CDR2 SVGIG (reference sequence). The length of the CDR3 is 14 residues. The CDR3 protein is CAWSVRYRDSEQYF. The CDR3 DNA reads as TGTGCCTGGAGTGTACGTTACAGGGATAGCGAGCAGTACTTC.

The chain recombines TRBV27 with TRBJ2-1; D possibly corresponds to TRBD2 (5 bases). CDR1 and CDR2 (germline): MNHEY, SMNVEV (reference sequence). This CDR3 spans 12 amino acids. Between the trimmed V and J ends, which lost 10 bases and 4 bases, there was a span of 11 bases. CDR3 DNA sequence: TGTGCCACCCAAAGCGGTTACAATGAGCAGTTCTTC. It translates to CATQSGYNEQFF.